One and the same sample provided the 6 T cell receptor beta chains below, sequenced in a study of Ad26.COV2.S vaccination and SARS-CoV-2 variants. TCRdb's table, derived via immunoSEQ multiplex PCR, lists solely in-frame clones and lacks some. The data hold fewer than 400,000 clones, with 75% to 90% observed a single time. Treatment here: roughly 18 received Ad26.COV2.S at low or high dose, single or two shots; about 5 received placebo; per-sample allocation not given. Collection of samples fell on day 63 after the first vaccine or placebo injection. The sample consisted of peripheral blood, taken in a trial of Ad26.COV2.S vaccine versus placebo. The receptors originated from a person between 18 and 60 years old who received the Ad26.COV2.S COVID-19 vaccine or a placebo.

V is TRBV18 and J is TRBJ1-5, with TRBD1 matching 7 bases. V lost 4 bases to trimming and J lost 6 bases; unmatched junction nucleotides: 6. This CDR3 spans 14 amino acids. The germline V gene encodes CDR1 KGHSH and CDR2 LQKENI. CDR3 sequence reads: CASSLDRVVQPQHF. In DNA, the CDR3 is TGTGCCAGCTCACTAGACAGGGTCGTTCAGCCCCAGCATTTT.

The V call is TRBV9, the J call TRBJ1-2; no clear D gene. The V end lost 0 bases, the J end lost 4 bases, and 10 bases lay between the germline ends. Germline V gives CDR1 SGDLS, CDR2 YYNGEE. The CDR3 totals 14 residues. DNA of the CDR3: TGTGCCAGCAGCGTAGATTCTAATGGCTATGGCTACACCTTC. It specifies CASSVDSNGYGYTF.

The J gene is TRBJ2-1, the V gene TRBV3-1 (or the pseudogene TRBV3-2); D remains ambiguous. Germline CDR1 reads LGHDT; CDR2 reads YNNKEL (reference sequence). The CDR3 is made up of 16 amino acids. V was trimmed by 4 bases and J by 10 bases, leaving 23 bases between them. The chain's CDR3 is CASSPKMAQVLKEQFF. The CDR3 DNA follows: TGTGCCAGCAGCCCGAAAATGGCCCAGGTGTTGAAGGAGCAGTTCTTC.

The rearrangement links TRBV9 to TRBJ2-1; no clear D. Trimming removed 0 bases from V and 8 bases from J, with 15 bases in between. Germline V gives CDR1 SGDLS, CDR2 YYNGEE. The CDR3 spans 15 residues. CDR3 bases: TGTGCCAGCAGCGTAGGTCGAATGGAGAATCATGAGCAGTTCTTC. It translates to CASSVGRMENHEQFF.

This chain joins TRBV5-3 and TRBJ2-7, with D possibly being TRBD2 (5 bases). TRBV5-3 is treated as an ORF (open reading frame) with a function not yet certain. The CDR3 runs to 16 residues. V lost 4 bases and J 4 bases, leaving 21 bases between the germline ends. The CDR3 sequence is CARSRPTRASGYEQYV. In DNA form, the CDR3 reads TGTGCCAGAAGCAGGCCTACTAGAGCCTCGGGGTACGAGCAGTACGTC.

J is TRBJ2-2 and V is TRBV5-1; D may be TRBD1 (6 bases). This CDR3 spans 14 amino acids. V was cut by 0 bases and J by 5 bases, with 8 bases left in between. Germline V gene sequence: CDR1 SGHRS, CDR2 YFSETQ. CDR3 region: CASSLAGDTGELFF. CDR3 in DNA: TGCGCCAGCAGCTTGGCAGGGGATACCGGGGAGCTGTTTTTT. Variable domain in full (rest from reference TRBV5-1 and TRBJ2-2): KAGVTQTPRYLIKTRGQQVTLSCSPISGHRSVSWYQQTPGQGLQFLFEYFSETQRNKGNFPGRFSGRQFSNSRSEMNVSTLELGDSALYLCASSLAGDTGELFFGEGSRLTVL.